This T cell receptor (beta chain) was captured by sequencing in a study of T cell repertoires in cytomegalovirus infection. As for the study in general: CMV infection together with matching HLA type was indicated by public TCR beta signatures.

TCRdb ran MiXCR on the reads and lists one entry per CDR3 protein. Found here are 830,000 or so distinct CDR3 sequences, 32% of them singletons; the top ten hold around 12%. Remarks on this clonotype: Its specificity is unknown.

The CDR3 totals 11 residues. Per germline, CDR1 MNHEY and CDR2 SVGAGI. Trimming shortened V by 6 bases and J by 14 bases, and 16 bases separated the two germline ends. The clonotype was recovered from a human donor in good health (CMV status not recorded). Some clones in this sample may be carry-over from other donors' samples. The chain uses TRBV6-5 and TRBJ1-1; D ambiguous. Material: cultured CD8+ T cells from PBMCs, obtained from culture after CMV antigen stimulation. The CDR3 region is CASRYNTEWFF. CDR3 nucleotide sequence: TGTGCCAGCAGATATAACACTGAATGGTTCTTT.